The T cell receptor (beta chain) under discussion was sequenced for a study of blood T cell repertoires in COVID-19. Per the germline V gene, CDR1 is SEHNR and CDR2 is FQNEAQ (reference sequence). The CDR3 sequence is 14 residues long. V dropped 1 base and J dropped 6 bases, with 12 bases sitting between them. Method: immunoSEQ multiplex PCR; TCRdb's copy keeps in-frame clones and lacks some. The sample records 9,000 to 9,500 clones, 80% to 90% being singletons. The V gene is TRBV7-9, the J gene TRBJ1-1, with a weak D call TRBD1 (5 bases). Sequences were obtained from peripheral blood. The TCR comes from a human donor in a cohort sampled during active COVID-19. The CDR3 spells CASSLGDSSSEAFF. As DNA, the CDR3 is TGTGCCAGCAGCTTAGGCGACAGTTCCTCTGAAGCTTTCTTT.